This T cell receptor beta chain is from a study of T cell responses to AZD1222 COVID-19 vaccine. Study-level results: Just 5 to 7 AZD1222 recipients were seropositive at baseline.

TCRdb's table, derived via immunoSEQ multiplex PCR, lists solely in-frame clones and lacks some. This table has about 260,000 clones, over 85% appearing once. A note on this clone: No antigen is known for it.

V was pared by 3 bases and J by 2 bases, with 3 bases of the junction left unmatched. CDR1 is MDHEN, CDR2 SYDVKM, per germline. The length of the CDR3 is 15 residues. This TCR was sampled from an adult in good health. V gene TRBV28 combines with J gene TRBJ2-5, with TRBD2 matching 10 bases. The sequencing here drew on peripheral blood, taken on day 0 of AZD1222 vaccination. The CDR3 loop reads CASSFGLAVQETQYF. CDR3 nucleotide sequence: TGTGCCAGCAGTTTCGGACTAGCGGTACAAGAGACCCAGTACTTC. Drawing the rest from reference TRBV28 and TRBJ2-5, the complete variable domain is DVKVTQSSRYLVKRTGEKVFLECVQDMDHENMFWYRQDPGLGLRLIYFSYDVKMKEKGDIPEGYSVSREKKERFSLILESASTNQTSMYLCASSFGLAVQETQYFGPGTRLLVL.